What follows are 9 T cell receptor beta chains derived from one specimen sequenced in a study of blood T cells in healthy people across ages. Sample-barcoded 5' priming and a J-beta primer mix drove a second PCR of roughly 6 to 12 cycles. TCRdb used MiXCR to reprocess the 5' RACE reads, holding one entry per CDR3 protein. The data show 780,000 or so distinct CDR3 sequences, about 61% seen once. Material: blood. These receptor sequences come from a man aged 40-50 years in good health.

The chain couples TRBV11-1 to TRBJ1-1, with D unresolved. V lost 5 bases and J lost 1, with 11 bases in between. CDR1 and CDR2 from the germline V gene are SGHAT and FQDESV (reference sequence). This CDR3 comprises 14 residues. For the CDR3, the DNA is TGTGCCAGCAGCCTTCGGAATACGAACACTGAAGCTTTCTTT. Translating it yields CASSLRNTNTEAFF.

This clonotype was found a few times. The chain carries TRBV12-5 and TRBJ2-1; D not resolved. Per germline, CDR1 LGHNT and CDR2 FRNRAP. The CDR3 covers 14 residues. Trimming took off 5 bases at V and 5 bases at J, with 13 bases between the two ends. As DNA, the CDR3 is TGTGCTAGTGGTCTCCCCAACAAGCACAATGAGCAGTTCTTC. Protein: CASGLPNKHNEQFF.

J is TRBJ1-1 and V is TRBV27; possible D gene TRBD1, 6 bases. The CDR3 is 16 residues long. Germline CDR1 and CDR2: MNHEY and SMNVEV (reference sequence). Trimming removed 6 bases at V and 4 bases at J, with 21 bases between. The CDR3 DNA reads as TGTGCCAGCAGCCCCCCGGGGGGGCCTGGGGGCACTGAAGCTTTCTTT. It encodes CASSPPGGPGGTEAFF.

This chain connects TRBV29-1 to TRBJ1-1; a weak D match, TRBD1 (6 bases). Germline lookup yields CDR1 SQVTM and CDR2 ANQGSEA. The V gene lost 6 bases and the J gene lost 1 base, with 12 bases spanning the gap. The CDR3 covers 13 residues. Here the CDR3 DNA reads TGCAGCGTGTACGTGACAGGGAACACTGAAGCTTTCTTT. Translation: CSVYVTGNTEAFF.

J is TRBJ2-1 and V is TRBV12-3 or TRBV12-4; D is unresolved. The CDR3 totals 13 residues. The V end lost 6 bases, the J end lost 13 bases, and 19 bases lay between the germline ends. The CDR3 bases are TGTGCCAGCAGGCTCCAAGGATCGAAGACCCAGTTCTTC. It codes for CASRLQGSKTQFF.

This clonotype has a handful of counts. The CDR3 nucleotides read TGTGCCAGCAGTTTAAGGGACACCGGGGAGCTGTTTTTT. Its translation is CASSLRDTGELFF. The V call is TRBV12-3 or TRBV12-4, the J call TRBJ2-2; no firm D call. The V gene lost 2 bases and the J gene lost 3 bases, with 4 bases spanning the gap. The CDR3 runs 13 residues.

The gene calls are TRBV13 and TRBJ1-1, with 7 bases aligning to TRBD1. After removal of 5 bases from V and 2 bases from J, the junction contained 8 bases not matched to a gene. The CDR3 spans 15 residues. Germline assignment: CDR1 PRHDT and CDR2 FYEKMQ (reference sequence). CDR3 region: CASSVITGANTEAFF. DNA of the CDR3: TGTGCCAGCAGCGTAATAACAGGGGCTAACACTGAAGCTTTCTTT.

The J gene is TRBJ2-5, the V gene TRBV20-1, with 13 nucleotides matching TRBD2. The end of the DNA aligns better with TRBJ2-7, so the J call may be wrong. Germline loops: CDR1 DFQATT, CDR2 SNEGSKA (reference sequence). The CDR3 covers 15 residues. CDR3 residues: CSAARTSGSFDEQYF. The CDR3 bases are TGCAGTGCTGCGCGGACTAGCGGGAGTTTTGACGAGCAGTACTTC.

CDR3 sequence (DNA): TGCAGTGCTAGAAGACAGGGGGCGTATTCACCCCTCCACTTT. Its protein is CSARRQGAYSPLHF. J is TRBJ1-6 and V is TRBV20-1; 10 nucleotides align to TRBD1. CDR1 is DFQATT, CDR2 SNEGSKA, per germline (reference sequence). The CDR3 has 14 residues. V lost 2 bases to trimming and J lost 8 bases; unmatched junction nucleotides: 3.